A single sample is the source of the 5 T cell receptor beta chains below, sequenced in a study of response to subunit inactivated influenza vaccine. MiXCR, applied by TCRdb to the RT-PCR reads, yields one record per CDR3 protein. The table has fewer than 750,000 distinct CDR3 sequences, approximately 15% seen once. The material was PBMCs from blood, obtained approximately 12 days after vaccination. These receptors came from a man in his fifties who received an inactivated influenza vaccine.

This clonotype has more than one count but fewer than ten. The rearrangement uses TRBV20-1 and TRBJ2-1; unclear D gene. This CDR3 is 12 amino acids long. Germline CDR1 is DFQATT and CDR2 is SNEGSKA (reference sequence). Trimming removed 3 bases at V and 8 bases at J, with 11 bases between. The CDR3 region has the DNA TGCAGTGCTAGTAGACAATTTGATGAGCAGTTCTTC. Translation gives CSASRQFDEQFF.

The V and J genes are TRBV12-3 or TRBV12-4 and TRBJ2-2; 10 positions agree with TRBD2. J gave up 6 bases and V 6 bases, and 7 bases lay outside the gene matches. The CDR3 contains 15 residues. The CDR3 loop reads CASSDRAGGPGELFF. The CDR3 bases are TGTGCCAGCAGCGACAGAGCGGGGGGGCCCGGGGAGCTGTTTTTT.

This clonotype was seen ten or more times. The rearrangement links TRBV7-8 to TRBJ2-1; the D is unclear. This CDR3 has 14 amino acids. Per germline, CDR1 SGHVS and CDR2 FQNEAQ. V was clipped by 2 bases and J by 8 bases, with 13 bases between them. In DNA, the CDR3 is TGTGCCAGCAGCTTACATGAAGTAAGGGATGAGCAGTTCTTC. Its translation is CASSLHEVRDEQFF.

The chain joins TRBV7-2 to TRBJ2-7; TRBD1 might be the D (5 bases). The CDR3 loop spans 15 amino acids. Germline values: CDR1 SGHTA, CDR2 FQGNSA. Trimming pared 5 bases from V and 6 bases from J, leaving 20 bases between. CDR3 loop: CASSPHKGSFGEQYF. The DNA for the CDR3 is TGTGCCAGCAGCCCGCACAAGGGGTCATTCGGCGAGCAGTACTTC.

This clonotype has just one count. This chain joins TRBV20-1 and TRBJ2-7; no definite D call. The V gene lost 7 bases and the J gene lost 3 bases, with 16 bases spanning the gap. The germline V gene encodes CDR1 DFQATT and CDR2 SNEGSKA (reference sequence). The CDR3 covers 13 residues. CDR3 DNA: TGCAGTGGGAACGACCGATCTTTCTACGAGCAGTACTTC. It is translated as CSGNDRSFYEQYF.